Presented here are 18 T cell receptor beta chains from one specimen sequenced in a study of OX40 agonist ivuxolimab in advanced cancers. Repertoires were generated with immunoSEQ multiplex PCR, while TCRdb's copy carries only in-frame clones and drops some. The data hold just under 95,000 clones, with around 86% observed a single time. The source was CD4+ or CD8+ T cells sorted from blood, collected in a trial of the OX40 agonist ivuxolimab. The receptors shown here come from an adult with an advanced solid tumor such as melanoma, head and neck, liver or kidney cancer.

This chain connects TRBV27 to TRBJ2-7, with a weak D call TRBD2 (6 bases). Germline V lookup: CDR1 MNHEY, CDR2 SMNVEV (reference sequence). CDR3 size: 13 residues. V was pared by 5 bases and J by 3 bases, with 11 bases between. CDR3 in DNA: TGTGCCAGCAGTGACCGGGGGTTCTACGAGCAGTACTTC. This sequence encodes CASSDRGFYEQYF.

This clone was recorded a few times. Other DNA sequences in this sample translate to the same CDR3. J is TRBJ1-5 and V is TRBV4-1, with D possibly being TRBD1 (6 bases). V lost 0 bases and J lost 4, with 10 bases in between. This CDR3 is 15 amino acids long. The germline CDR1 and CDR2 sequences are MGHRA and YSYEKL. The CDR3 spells CASSQDGRGNQPQHF. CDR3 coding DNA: TGCGCCAGCAGCCAAGATGGGAGGGGGAATCAGCCCCAGCATTTT.

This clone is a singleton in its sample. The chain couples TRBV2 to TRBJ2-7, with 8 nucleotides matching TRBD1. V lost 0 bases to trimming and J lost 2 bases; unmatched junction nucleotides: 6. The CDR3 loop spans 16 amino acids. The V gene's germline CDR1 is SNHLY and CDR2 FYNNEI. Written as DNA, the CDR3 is TGTGCCAGCAGTGAAGCGAGGGACAGGCCCCCCTACGAGCAGTACTTC. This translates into CASSEARDRPPYEQYF.

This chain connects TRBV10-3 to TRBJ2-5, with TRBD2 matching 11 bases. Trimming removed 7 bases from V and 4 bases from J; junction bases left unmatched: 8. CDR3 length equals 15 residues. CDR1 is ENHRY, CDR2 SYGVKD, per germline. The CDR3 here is CAITPGLAGPETQYF. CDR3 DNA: TGTGCCATCACCCCAGGACTAGCGGGCCCAGAGACCCAGTACTTC.

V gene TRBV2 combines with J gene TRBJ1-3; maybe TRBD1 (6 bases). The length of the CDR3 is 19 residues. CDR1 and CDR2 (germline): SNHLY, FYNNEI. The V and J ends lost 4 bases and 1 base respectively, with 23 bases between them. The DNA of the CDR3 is TGTGCCAGCAGTGTCGAGACAGGACAGATCCTTCTTTCTGGAAACACCATATATTTT. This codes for CASSVETGQILLSGNTIYF.

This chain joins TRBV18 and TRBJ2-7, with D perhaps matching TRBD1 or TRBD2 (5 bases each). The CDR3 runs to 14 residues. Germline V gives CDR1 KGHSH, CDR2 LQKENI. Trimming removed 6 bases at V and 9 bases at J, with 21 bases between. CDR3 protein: CASSIYRDPLGQYF. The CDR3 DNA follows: TGTGCCAGCTCCATATACCGGGACCCACTAGGGCAGTACTTC. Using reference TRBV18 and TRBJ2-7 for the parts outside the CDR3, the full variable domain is NAGVMQNPRHLVRRRGQEARLRCSPMKGHSHVYWYRQLPEEGLKFMVYLQKENIIDESGMPKERFSAEFPKEGPSILRIQQVVRGDSAAYFCASSIYRDPLGQYFGPGTRLTVT.

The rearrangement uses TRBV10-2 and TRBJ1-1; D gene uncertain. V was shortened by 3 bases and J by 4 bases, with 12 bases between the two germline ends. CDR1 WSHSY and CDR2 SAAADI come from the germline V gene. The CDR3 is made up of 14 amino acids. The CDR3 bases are TGCGCCAGCAGTGAAGGCAGAAGATCCACTGAAGCTTTCTTT. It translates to CASSEGRRSTEAFF.

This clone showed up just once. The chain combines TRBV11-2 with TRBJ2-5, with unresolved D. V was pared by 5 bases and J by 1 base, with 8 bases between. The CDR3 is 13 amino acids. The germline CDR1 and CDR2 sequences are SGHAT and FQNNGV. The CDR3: CASSRSLQETQYF. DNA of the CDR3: TGTGCCAGCAGCCGATCCCTCCAAGAGACCCAGTACTTC.

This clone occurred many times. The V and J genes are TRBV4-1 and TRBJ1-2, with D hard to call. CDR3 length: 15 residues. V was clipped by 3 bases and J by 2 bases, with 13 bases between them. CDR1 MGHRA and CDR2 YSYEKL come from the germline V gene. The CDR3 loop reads CASSHPISGNYGYTF. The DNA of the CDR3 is TGCGCCAGCAGCCATCCTATTTCTGGGAACTATGGCTACACCTTC.

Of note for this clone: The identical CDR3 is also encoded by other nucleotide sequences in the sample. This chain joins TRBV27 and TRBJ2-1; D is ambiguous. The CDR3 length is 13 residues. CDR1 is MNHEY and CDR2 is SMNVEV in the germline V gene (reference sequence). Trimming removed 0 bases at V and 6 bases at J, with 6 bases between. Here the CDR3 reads CASSLSGSNEQFF. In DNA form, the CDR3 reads TGTGCCAGCAGTTTATCGGGCAGCAATGAGCAGTTCTTC.

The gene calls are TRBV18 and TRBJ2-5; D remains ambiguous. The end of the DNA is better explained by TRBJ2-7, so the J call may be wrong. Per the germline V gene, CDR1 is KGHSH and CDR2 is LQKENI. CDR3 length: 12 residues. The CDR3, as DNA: TGTGCCAGCTCACTGAGCTCCTACGAGCAGTACTTC. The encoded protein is CASSLSSYEQYF.

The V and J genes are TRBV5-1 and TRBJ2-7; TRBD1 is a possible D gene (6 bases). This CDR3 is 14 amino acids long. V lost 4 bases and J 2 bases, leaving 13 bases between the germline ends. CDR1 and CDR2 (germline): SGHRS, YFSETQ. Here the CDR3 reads CASSPDRKTYEQYF. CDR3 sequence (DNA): TGCGCCAGCAGCCCAGACAGGAAGACCTACGAGCAGTACTTC.

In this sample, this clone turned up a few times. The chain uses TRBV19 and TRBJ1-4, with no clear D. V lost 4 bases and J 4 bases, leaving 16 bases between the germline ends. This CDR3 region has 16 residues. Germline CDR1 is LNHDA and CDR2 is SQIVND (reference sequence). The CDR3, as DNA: TGTGCCAGTAGTACAATATCCCCTGGGAATAATGAAAAACTGTTTTTT. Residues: CASSTISPGNNEKLFF.

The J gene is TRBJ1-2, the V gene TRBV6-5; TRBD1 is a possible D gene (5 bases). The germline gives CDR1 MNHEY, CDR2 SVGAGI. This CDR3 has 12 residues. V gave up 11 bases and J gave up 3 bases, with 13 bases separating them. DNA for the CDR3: TGTGCCTGTGCAGGGACGGACTATGGCTACACCTTC. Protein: CACAGTDYGYTF.

In DNA, the CDR3 is TGTGCCAGCAGTTTAAGGGGTGGCAGCAATCAGCCCCAGCATTTT. Translating gives CASSLRGGSNQPQHF. The chain couples TRBV27 to TRBJ1-5, with a possible D match to TRBD1 (5 bases). Trimming pared 2 bases from V and 1 base from J, leaving 9 bases between. Germline assignment: CDR1 MNHEY and CDR2 SMNVEV (reference sequence). The CDR3 extends over 15 amino acids.

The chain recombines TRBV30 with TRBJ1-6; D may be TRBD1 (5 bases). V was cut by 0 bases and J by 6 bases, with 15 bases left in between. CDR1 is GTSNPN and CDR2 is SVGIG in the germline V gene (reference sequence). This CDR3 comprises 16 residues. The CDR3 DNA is TGTGCCTGGAGTGTACTTGTGGGTAGGGGTAATTCACCCCTCCACTTT. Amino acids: CAWSVLVGRGNSPLHF.

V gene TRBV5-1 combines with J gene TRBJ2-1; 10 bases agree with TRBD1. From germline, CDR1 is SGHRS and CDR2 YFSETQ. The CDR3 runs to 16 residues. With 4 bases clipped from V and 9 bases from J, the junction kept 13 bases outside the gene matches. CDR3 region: CASSPQSGQGSVEQFF. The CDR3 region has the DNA TGCGCCAGCAGCCCCCAGTCGGGACAGGGGTCGGTTGAGCAGTTCTTC.

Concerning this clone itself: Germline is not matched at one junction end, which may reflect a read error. CDR3 in DNA: TGCGCTTCTAAGGAGGACGGGACAACTAACACCGGGGAGCTGTTTTTT. Amino acids: CASKEDGTTNTGELFF. This rearrangement joins TRBV7-6 to TRBJ2-2, with a possible D match to TRBD1 (6 bases). CDR1 and CDR2 (germline): SGHVS, FNYEAQ. CDR3 length: 16 residues.